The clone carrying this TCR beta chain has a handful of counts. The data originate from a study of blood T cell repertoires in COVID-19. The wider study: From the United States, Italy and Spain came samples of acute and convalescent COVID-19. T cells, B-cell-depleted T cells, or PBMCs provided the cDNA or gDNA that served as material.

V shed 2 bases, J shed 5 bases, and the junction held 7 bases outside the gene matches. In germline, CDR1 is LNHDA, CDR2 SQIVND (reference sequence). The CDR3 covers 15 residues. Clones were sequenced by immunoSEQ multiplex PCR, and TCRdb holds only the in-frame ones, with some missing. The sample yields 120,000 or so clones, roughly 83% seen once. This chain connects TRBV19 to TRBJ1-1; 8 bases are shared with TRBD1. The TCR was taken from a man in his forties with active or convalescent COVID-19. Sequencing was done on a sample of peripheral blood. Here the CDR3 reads CASSISTGGETEAFF. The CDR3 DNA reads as TGTGCCAGTAGTATAAGTACAGGGGGGGAAACTGAAGCTTTCTTT. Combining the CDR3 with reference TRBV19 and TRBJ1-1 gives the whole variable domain DGGITQSPKYLFRKEGQNVTLSCEQNLNHDAMYWYRQDPGQGLRLIYYSQIVNDFQKGDIAEGYSVSREKKESFPLTVTSAQKNPTAFYLCASSISTGGETEAFFGQGTRLTVV.